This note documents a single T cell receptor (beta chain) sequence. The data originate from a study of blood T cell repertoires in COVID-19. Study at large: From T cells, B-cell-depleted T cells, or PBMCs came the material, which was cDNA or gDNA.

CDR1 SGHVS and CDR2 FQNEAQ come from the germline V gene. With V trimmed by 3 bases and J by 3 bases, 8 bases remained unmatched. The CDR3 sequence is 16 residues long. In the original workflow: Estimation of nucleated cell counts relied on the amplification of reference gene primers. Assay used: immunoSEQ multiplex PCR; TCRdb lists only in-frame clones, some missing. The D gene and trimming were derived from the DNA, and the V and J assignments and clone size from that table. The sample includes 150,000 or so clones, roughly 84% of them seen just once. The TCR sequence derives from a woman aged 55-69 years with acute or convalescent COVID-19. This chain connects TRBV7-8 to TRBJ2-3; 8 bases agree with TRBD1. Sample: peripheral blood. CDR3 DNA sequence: TGTGCCAGCAGCTTCTCGGCCAGGGGGCTGACAGATACGCAGTATTTT. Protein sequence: CASSFSARGLTDTQYF.